One and the same sample provided the 26 T cell receptor beta chains below, sequenced in a study of PD-1 blockade in classical Hodgkin lymphoma. Method: immunoSEQ multiplex PCR; TCRdb's copy keeps in-frame clones and lacks some. Of over 15,000 clones in the sample, over 60% were seen once. Exposure to brentuximab vedotin varied, and each patient had relapsed following autologous stem cell transplantation. Sequences were derived from peripheral blood mononuclear cells (PBMCs), sampled before the second cycle of nivolumab. All receptors derive from a human donor with classical Hodgkin lymphoma.

The chain combines TRBV9 with TRBJ2-5; D possibly uses TRBD1 or TRBD2 (5 bases each). The DNA end is more similar to TRBJ2-7, so the J call may be wrong. CDR3 length: 14 amino acids. Germline CDR1 SGDLS, CDR2 YYNGEE. The CDR3 is CASSDGTESYEQYF. The CDR3 DNA is TGTGCCAGCAGCGACGGGACGGAGTCCTACGAGCAGTACTTC.

In regard to this clone: Other nucleotide sequences in the sample specify the same CDR3. This chain uses TRBV7-6 with TRBJ1-6, with 12 bases identical to TRBD1. In germline, CDR1 is SGHVS, CDR2 FNYEAQ. This CDR3 has 14 residues. The junction had 4 bases not matched to a gene; V was cut back by 6 bases and J by 10 bases. For the CDR3, the DNA is TGTGCCAGCAGTTCGGGACAGGGGGCCTCACCCCTCCACTTT. Amino acid sequence: CASSSGQGASPLHF.

V is TRBV2 and J is TRBJ1-5; 7 nucleotides agree with TRBD1. With 4 bases clipped from V and 6 bases from J, the junction kept 3 bases outside the gene matches. CDR3 size: 13 residues. CDR1 and CDR2 from the germline V gene are SNHLY and FYNNEI. This CDR3 reads CASSATGRQPQHF. The DNA of the CDR3 is TGTGCCAGCAGTGCGACAGGGCGTCAGCCCCAGCATTTT. The entire variable domain, with the rest obtained from reference TRBV2 and TRBJ1-5, is as follows: EPEVTQTPSHQVTQMGQEVILRCVPISNHLYFYWYRQILGQKVEFLVSFYNNEISEKSEIFDDQFSVERPDGSNFTLKIRSTKLEDSAMYFCASSATGRQPQHFGDGTRLSIL.

V is TRBV7-2 and J is TRBJ2-7, with D maybe TRBD2 (6 bases). Trimming took 3 bases from V and 4 from J, leaving 13 bases between them. Germline loops: CDR1 SGHTA, CDR2 FQGNSA. This CDR3 is built from 14 residues. The CDR3 DNA reads as TGTGCCAGCAGCTTGGAGGGGAATAAATACGAGCAGTACTTC. Its protein is CASSLEGNKYEQYF.

For the CDR3, the DNA is TGCGCCAGCAGCTTGGGAGGGACAGGGAATGAAAAACTGTTTTTT. Translated: CASSLGGTGNEKLFF. This sequence joins TRBV5-1 and TRBJ1-4; 9 bases agree with TRBD1. CDR1 is SGHRS and CDR2 is YFSETQ in the germline V gene. This CDR3 spans 15 amino acids. V trimming: 0 bases; J trimming: 5 bases; junction bases outside the gene matches: 2.

V gene TRBV10-3 combines with J gene TRBJ1-6, with a weak D call TRBD1 (5 bases). CDR3 length: 15 residues. CDR1 and CDR2 from the germline V gene are ENHRY and SYGVKD. V was clipped by 11 bases and J by 7 bases, with 21 bases between them. The CDR3 DNA is TGTGCCTCAAAGCCGGCGGGGGAGAACAATTCACCCCTCCACTTT. It specifies CASKPAGENNSPLHF.

This chain joins TRBV28 and TRBJ1-5, with D tentatively TRBD1 (6 bases). CDR1 is MDHEN and CDR2 is SYDVKM in the germline V gene. The CDR3 loop spans 13 amino acids. Trimming took 7 bases from V and 7 from J, leaving 14 bases between them. The CDR3 nucleotides are TGTGCCAGCACCCAAGGGGGGGCGCAGCCCCAGCATTTT. Its protein is CASTQGGAQPQHF. Supplemented by reference TRBV28 and TRBJ1-5, the full variable domain reads DVKVTQSSRYLVKRTGEKVFLECVQDMDHENMFWYRQDPGLGLRLIYFSYDVKMKEKGDIPEGYSVSREKKERFSLILESASTNQTSMYLCASTQGGAQPQHFGDGTRLSIL.

V is TRBV29-1 and J is TRBJ2-7; 8 bases map to TRBD1. V trimming: 2 bases; J trimming: 2 bases; junction bases outside the gene matches: 11. CDR1 is SQVTM and CDR2 is ANQGSEA in the germline V gene. CDR3 length: 16 residues. The CDR3 sequence: CSVELLDRGNPYEQYF. CDR3 coding DNA: TGCAGCGTTGAACTTTTAGACAGGGGAAATCCCTACGAGCAGTACTTC.

This chain links TRBV30 with TRBJ2-5, with 8 bases matching TRBD1. Trimming cost V 2 bases and J 7 bases; bases outside gene matches: 9. There are 14 residues in the CDR3. Germline V CDR1 and CDR2: GTSNPN, SVGIG (reference sequence). The CDR3 protein is CAWSPRTGRRTQYF. The CDR3 region has the DNA TGTGCCTGGAGTCCTCGGACAGGGAGGAGGACCCAGTACTTC.

This clone was seen a handful of times. V usage is TRBV4-1 and J usage is TRBJ2-7; TRBD2 matches 7 bases. In germline, CDR1 is MGHRA, CDR2 YSYEKL. The CDR3 sequence is 14 residues long. Trimming at V came to 0 bases and at J to 2 bases, leaving 1 base not matched to a gene. The chain's CDR3 is CASSQDSGTYEQYF. The CDR3 DNA follows: TGCGCCAGCAGCCAAGACAGCGGGACCTACGAGCAGTACTTC.

The rearrangement joins TRBV27 to TRBJ1-5, with TRBD1 identical over 7 bases. CDR1 is MNHEY and CDR2 is SMNVEV in the germline V gene (reference sequence). With 6 bases clipped from V and 4 bases from J, the junction kept 3 bases outside the gene matches. The CDR3 sequence is 13 residues long. The CDR3 DNA reads as TGTGCCAGCAGGGCACAGGGGAATCAGCCCCAGCATTTT. It translates to CASRAQGNQPQHF.

The rearrangement uses TRBV11-2 and TRBJ1-3, with 9 bases lining up with TRBD1. Trimming took 0 bases from V and 0 from J; bases not matched to a gene: 0. CDR3 length: 16 amino acids. CDR1 is SGHAT, CDR2 FQNNGV, per germline. In nucleotides, the CDR3 is TGTGCCAGCAGCTTAGAGACAGGGGGCTCTGGAAACACCATATATTTT. Amino acids: CASSLETGGSGNTIYF.

The chain has TRBV6-6 and TRBJ2-7; possible D gene TRBD2, 5 bases. Trimming stripped 8 bases from V and 1 base from J, with 12 bases between. Germline CDR1 reads MNHNY; CDR2 reads SVGAGI (reference sequence). This CDR3 spans 13 amino acids. The DNA for the CDR3 is TGTGCCAGCTCGAGGGCGCTATCCTACGAGCAGTACTTC. It specifies CASSRALSYEQYF.

The rearrangement links TRBV19 to TRBJ2-7; D is uncertain. CDR1 LNHDA and CDR2 SQIVND come from the germline V gene (reference sequence). V lost 3 bases and J 4 bases, leaving 10 bases between the germline ends. The CDR3 length is 13 residues. The CDR3 loop reads CASSMTPSYEQYF. CDR3 nucleotide sequence: TGTGCCAGTAGTATGACACCGTCTTACGAGCAGTACTTC.

V usage is TRBV6-5 and J usage is TRBJ2-7, with 9 positions matching TRBD1. Germline V gene sequence: CDR1 MNHEY, CDR2 SVGAGI. The CDR3 sequence is 15 residues long. V lost 5 bases to trimming and J lost 5 bases; unmatched junction nucleotides: 10. The CDR3 loop is CASSPGTGRYDEQYF. CDR3 DNA sequence: TGTGCCAGCAGTCCCGGGACAGGGCGTTACGACGAGCAGTACTTC.

Only one count was recorded for this clone. V usage is TRBV19 and J usage is TRBJ2-1; 11 bases align to TRBD2. CDR1 and CDR2 from the germline V gene are LNHDA and SQIVND (reference sequence). The CDR3 contains 16 residues. The junction had 7 bases not matched to a gene; V was cut back by 1 base and J by 8 bases. The DNA of the CDR3 is TGTGCCAGTAGTATAGTTAAGACTAGCGGGATCGATGAGCAGTTCTTC. It is translated as CASSIVKTSGIDEQFF.

In this sample, this clone turned up once. This chain links TRBV23-1 with TRBJ2-1, with D perhaps assigned TRBD1 or TRBD2 (5 bases each). TRBV23-1 is treated as an ORF (open reading frame) with a function not yet certain. The CDR3 sequence is 13 residues long. Trimming stripped 0 bases from V and 9 bases from J, with 9 bases between. DNA for the CDR3: TGCGCCAGCAGTCAATCGAGGGGTGGTGAGCAGTTCTTC. Translating it yields CASSQSRGGEQFF.

This clone was picked up a small number of times. The J gene is TRBJ2-7, the V gene TRBV28; possible D gene TRBD1, 5 bases. Trimming shortened V by 3 bases and J by 2 bases, and 11 bases separated the two germline ends. The CDR3 contains 14 residues. Looked up from germline, CDR1 is MDHEN and CDR2 is SYDVKM. CDR3 protein: CASSFVGQTYEQYF. As DNA, the CDR3 is TGTGCCAGCAGTTTCGTCGGACAAACCTACGAGCAGTACTTC.

The chain carries TRBV6-6 and TRBJ1-6; TRBD1 matches at 7 bases. The CDR3 consists of 14 residues. Per the germline V gene, CDR1 is MNHNY and CDR2 is SVGAGI (reference sequence). V shed 2 bases, J shed 7 bases, and the junction held 2 bases outside the gene matches. The CDR3 here is CASSYLQGNSPLHF. CDR3 coding DNA: TGTGCCAGCAGTTACCTACAGGGGAATTCACCCCTCCACTTT.

For the CDR3, the DNA is TGTGCCAGCAGCGAAAAGGGTGTTGATACGCAGTATTTT. This translates into CASSEKGVDTQYF. The V and J genes are TRBV9 and TRBJ2-3; no clear D. The CDR3 consists of 13 residues. V gave up 3 bases and J gave up 6 bases, with 11 bases separating them. Germline V gives CDR1 SGDLS, CDR2 YYNGEE.

This clone is labeled medium-sized. This chain joins TRBV29-1 and TRBJ1-2; D possibly corresponds to TRBD1 (5 bases). This CDR3 region has 11 residues. Deletions cut 4 bases from V and 4 bases from J, with 7 bases between. Germline CDR1 is SQVTM and CDR2 is ANQGSEA. The DNA of the CDR3 is TGCAGCGTTGCCAGGGCCTATGGCTACACCTTC. Protein: CSVARAYGYTF.

This clone was counted a few times. This chain links TRBV18 with TRBJ2-7; 11 bases map to TRBD2. After removal of 3 bases from V and 4 bases from J, the junction contained 5 bases not matched to a gene. Per germline, CDR1 KGHSH and CDR2 LQKENI. The CDR3 covers 15 residues. The CDR3 region is CASSPTSGRIYEQYF. DNA for the CDR3: TGTGCCAGCTCACCTACTAGCGGGAGAATTTACGAGCAGTACTTC.

A few counts support this clone. The chain uses TRBV6-5 and TRBJ2-3; D is undetermined. CDR1 is MNHEY, CDR2 SVGAGI, per germline. Trimming stripped 1 base from V and 4 bases from J, with 9 bases between. The CDR3 is 14 amino acids. CDR3 loop: CASSYFPGPDTQYF. DNA of the CDR3: TGTGCCAGCAGTTACTTCCCTGGCCCAGATACGCAGTATTTT.

The chain has TRBV4-1 and TRBJ1-2; no firm D call. Trimming cost V 3 bases and J 4 bases, with 9 bases left between them. Germline V gene lookup returns CDR1 MGHRA and CDR2 YSYEKL. The CDR3 extends over 13 amino acids. In DNA form, the CDR3 reads TGCGCCAGCAGCCAGTCGCGTCTCTATGGCTACACCTTC. Amino acids: CASSQSRLYGYTF.

This chain joins TRBV11-2 and TRBJ2-7, with D unresolved. This CDR3 comprises 15 residues. Per the germline V gene, CDR1 is SGHAT and CDR2 is FQNNGV. The ends were cut back, 0 bases at V and 5 bases at J, with 14 bases in the middle. In DNA, the CDR3 is TGTGCCAGCAGCTTAGACGGCGCCCGGTACGACGAGCAGTACTTC. It is translated as CASSLDGARYDEQYF.

This rearrangement joins TRBV7-9 to TRBJ2-2; TRBD1 agrees at 9 bases. The CDR3 has 16 residues. Looked up from germline, CDR1 is SEHNR and CDR2 is FQNEAQ (reference sequence). With 7 bases clipped from V and 2 bases from J, the junction kept 8 bases outside the gene matches. Written as DNA, the CDR3 is TGTGCCAGCATCCCAGGGACAGGGCCCAACACCGGGGAGCTGTTTTTT. Its translation: CASIPGTGPNTGELFF.